The 8 T cell receptor beta chains in this list originate from one sample, sequenced in a study of T cell repertoires in cytomegalovirus infection. Their recognized antigens are unknown. One entry per CDR3 protein results from TCRdb running MiXCR on the reads. The repertoire holds 110,000 or so distinct CDR3 sequences, with around 31% as singletons. This material consisted of CD8+ T cells from cultured PBMCs, taken from culture after CMV antigen stimulation. Every receptor here comes from a human donor in good health (CMV status not recorded). Some clones in this sample may be carry-over from other donors' samples.

This sequence joins TRBV7-9 and TRBJ1-2, with no clear D. The germline gives CDR1 SEHNR, CDR2 FQNEAQ (reference sequence). Trimming took 2 bases from V and 4 from J, leaving 8 bases between them. CDR3 length equals 13 residues. CDR3 coding DNA: TGTGCCAGCAGCTTACAGTACTCCTATGGCTACACCTTC. This translates into CASSLQYSYGYTF.

There are a few counts of this clonotype. The rearrangement links TRBV7-8 to TRBJ2-7, with 9 bases fitting TRBD1. The CDR3 has 16 amino acids. Germline values: CDR1 SGHVS, CDR2 FQNEAQ. The junction had 12 bases not matched to a gene; V was cut back by 4 bases and J by 5 bases. The CDR3 nucleotides are TGTGCCAGCAGCTCTATATACACAGGGGGCATGGACGAGCAGTACTTC. Translation: CASSSIYTGGMDEQYF.

This chain links TRBV9 with TRBJ1-2; tentative D call: TRBD1 (6 bases). The CDR3 is 15 amino acids. V was clipped by 0 bases and J by 5 bases, with 14 bases between them. Germline loops: CDR1 SGDLS, CDR2 YYNGEE. CDR3 loop: CASSVEDTGPYGYTF. The DNA for the CDR3 is TGTGCCAGCAGCGTAGAGGACACAGGGCCTTATGGCTACACCTTC.

The chain joins TRBV4-1 to TRBJ2-2, with 11 positions matching TRBD2. V dropped 5 bases and J dropped 3; count of bases not matched to a gene: 5. CDR3 length: 16 amino acids. Germline CDR1 reads MGHRA; CDR2 reads YSYEKL. This CDR3 reads CASSLLAGEYTGELFF. In DNA form, the CDR3 reads TGCGCCAGCAGCTTACTAGCGGGGGAGTACACCGGGGAGCTGTTTTTT.

In its sample, this clonotype was seen a few times. The V and J genes are TRBV4-1 and TRBJ2-7, with TRBD2 as a possible D gene (6 bases). The V end was cut by 2 bases, the J end by 5 bases, with 7 bases between. This CDR3 has 12 residues. Germline V lookup: CDR1 MGHRA, CDR2 YSYEKL. CDR3 sequence: CASSQTGDEQYF. The CDR3 DNA is TGCGCCAGCAGCCAAACGGGGGACGAGCAGTACTTC.

V is TRBV7-9 and J is TRBJ2-7; D is unclear. CDR3 length: 15 residues. Germline V gene data show CDR1 as SEHNR and CDR2 as FQNEAQ (reference sequence). The V gene lost 5 bases and the J gene lost 6 bases, with 20 bases spanning the gap. The CDR3, as DNA: TGTGCCAGCAGCGCCCCCTCGACGAGTCCCGGCGAGCAGTACTTC. Translated, it gives CASSAPSTSPGEQYF.

The chain joins TRBV19 to TRBJ2-7; D gene uncertain. Trimming removed 1 base from V and 1 base from J, with 8 bases in between. The CDR3 consists of 14 residues. Per the germline V gene, CDR1 is LNHDA and CDR2 is SQIVND (reference sequence). The CDR3 loop is CASSIAWPSYEQYF. The CDR3 bases are TGTGCCAGTAGTATAGCCTGGCCTTCCTACGAGCAGTACTTC.

J is TRBJ2-7 and V is TRBV6-1; 9 bases agree with TRBD2. Germline CDR1 and CDR2: MNHNS and SASEGT. This CDR3 region has 13 residues. The ends lost 8 bases at V and 4 bases at J; junction bases unmatched: 6. CDR3 DNA sequence: TGTGCCAGCTCCGGTAGCGGGGGTTACGAGCAGTACTTC. It translates to CASSGSGGYEQYF.